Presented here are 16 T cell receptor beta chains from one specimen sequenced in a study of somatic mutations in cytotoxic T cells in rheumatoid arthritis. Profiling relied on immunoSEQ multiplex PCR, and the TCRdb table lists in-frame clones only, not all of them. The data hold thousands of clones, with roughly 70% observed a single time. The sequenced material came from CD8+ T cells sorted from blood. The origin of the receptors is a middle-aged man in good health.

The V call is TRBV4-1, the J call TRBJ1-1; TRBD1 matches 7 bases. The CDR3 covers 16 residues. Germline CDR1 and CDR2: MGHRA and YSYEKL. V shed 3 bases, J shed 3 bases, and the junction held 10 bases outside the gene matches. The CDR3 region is CASSQRQGRGDTEAFF. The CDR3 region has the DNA TGCGCCAGCAGCCAGAGACAGGGCCGCGGGGACACTGAAGCTTTCTTT.

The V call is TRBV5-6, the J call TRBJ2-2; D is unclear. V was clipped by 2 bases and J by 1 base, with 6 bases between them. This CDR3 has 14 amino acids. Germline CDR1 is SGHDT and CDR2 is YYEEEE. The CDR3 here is CASSLTRNTGELFF. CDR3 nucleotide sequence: TGTGCCAGCAGCTTAACGAGGAACACCGGGGAGCTGTTTTTT.

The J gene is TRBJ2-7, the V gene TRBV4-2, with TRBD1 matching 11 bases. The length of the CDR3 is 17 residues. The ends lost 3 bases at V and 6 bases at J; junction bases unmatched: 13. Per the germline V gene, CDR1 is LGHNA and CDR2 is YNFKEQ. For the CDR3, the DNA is TGTGCCAGCAGCCACCTACCCCCGGGACAGGGGGATGGCGAGCAGTACTTC. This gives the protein CASSHLPPGQGDGEQYF.

The CDR3 DNA is TGTGCCAGCTCGCCGGGAGCGAACACTGAAGCTTTCTTT. Its protein is CASSPGANTEAFF. The V call is TRBV18, the J call TRBJ1-1, with unresolved D. In germline, CDR1 is KGHSH, CDR2 LQKENI. Trimming cost V 6 bases and J 1 base, with 9 bases left between them. The CDR3 covers 13 residues.

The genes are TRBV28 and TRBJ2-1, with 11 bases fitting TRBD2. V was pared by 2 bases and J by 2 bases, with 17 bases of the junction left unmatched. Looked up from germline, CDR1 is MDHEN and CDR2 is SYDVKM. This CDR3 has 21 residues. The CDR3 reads CASSLPFPSGGLPVTYNEQFF. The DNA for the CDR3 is TGTGCCAGCAGTTTACCGTTTCCTAGCGGGGGGCTACCAGTAACCTACAATGAGCAGTTCTTC.

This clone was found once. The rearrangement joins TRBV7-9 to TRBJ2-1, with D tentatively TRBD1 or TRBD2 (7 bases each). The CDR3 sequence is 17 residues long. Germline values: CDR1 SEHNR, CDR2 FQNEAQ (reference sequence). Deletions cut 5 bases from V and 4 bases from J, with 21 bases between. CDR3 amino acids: CASSPQTQGGMYNEQFF. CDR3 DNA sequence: TGTGCCAGCAGCCCTCAAACGCAGGGGGGGATGTACAATGAGCAGTTCTTC.

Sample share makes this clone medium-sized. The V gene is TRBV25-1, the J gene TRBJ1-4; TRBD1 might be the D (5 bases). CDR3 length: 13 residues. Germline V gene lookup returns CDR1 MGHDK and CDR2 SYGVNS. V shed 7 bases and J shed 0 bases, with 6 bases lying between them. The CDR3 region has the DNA TGTGCCAGCACGACAGCAACTAATGAAAAACTGTTTTTT. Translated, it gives CASTTATNEKLFF.

The CDR3, as DNA: TGCGCCAGCAGCCAACCAATAGCGGGAGTAAGGTTCTTC. Protein product: CASSQPIAGVRFF. The V and J genes are TRBV4-1 and TRBJ2-1; TRBD2 matches 9 bases. CDR1 and CDR2 (germline): MGHRA, YSYEKL. CDR3 size: 13 residues. Trimming removed 2 bases from V and 15 bases from J; junction bases left unmatched: 8.

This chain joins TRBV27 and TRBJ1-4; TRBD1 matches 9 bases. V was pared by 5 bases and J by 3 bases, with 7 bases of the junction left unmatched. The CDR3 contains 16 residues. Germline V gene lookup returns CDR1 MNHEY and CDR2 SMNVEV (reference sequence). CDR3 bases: TGTGCCAGCAGTAAAAAACAGGGGGCTCCTAATGAAAAACTGTTTTTT. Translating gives CASSKKQGAPNEKLFF.

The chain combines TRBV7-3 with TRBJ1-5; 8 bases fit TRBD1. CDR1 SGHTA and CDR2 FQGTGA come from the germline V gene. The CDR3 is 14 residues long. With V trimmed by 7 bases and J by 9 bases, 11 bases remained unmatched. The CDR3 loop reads CASTYDRGGRPQHF. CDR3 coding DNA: TGTGCCAGCACCTACGACAGGGGCGGTAGGCCCCAGCATTTT.

CDR3 loop: CASSQGVTGDYGYTF. For the CDR3, the DNA is TGTGCCAGCAGCCAAGGGGTGACAGGGGACTATGGCTACACCTTC. The rearrangement joins TRBV4-2 to TRBJ1-2, with 8 bases aligning to TRBD1. Trimming cost V 1 base and J 3 bases; bases outside gene matches: 4. This CDR3 is 15 amino acids long. From germline, CDR1 is LGHNA and CDR2 YNFKEQ.

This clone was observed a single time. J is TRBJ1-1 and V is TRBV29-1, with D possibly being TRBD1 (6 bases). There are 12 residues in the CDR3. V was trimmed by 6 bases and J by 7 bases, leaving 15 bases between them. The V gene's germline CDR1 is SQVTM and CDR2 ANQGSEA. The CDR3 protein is CSVRTGMGEAFF. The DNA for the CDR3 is TGCAGCGTAAGAACAGGGATGGGTGAAGCTTTCTTT.

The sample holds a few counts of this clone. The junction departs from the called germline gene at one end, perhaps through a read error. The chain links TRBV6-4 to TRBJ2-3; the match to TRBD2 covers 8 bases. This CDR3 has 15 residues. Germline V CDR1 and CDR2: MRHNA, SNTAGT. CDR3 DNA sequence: TGTGCCAGTAGTGAGGGAGCGGGAGTTGCAGATACGCAGTATTTT. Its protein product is CASSEGAGVADTQYF.

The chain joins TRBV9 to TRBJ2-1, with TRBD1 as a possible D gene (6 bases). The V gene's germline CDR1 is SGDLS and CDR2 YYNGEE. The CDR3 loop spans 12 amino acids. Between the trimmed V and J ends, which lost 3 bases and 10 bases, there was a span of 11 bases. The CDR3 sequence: CASSAWDTEQFF. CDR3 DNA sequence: TGTGCCAGCAGCGCTTGGGACACAGAGCAGTTCTTC.

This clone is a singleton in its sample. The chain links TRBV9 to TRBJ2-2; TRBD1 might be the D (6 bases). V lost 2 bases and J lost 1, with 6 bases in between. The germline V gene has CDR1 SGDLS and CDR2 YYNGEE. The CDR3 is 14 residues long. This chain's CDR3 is CASSVTGNTGELFF. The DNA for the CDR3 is TGTGCCAGCAGCGTGACAGGGAACACCGGGGAGCTGTTTTTT.

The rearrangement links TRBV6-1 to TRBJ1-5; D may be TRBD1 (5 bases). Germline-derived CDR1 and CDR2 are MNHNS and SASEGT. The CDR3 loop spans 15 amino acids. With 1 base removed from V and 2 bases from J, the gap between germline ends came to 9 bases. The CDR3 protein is CASSEGGSGNQPQHF. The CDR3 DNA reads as TGTGCCAGCAGTGAAGGGGGCTCGGGCAATCAGCCCCAGCATTTT.